This TCR beta chain was recovered during a study of T cells in narcolepsy. Study at large: Donors had narcolepsy type 1 or type 2, or were healthy controls.

In the case of this clone: The antigen is undetermined.

TCRdb keeps only in-frame clones here, not all; method: immunoSEQ multiplex PCR. The sample yields nearly 35,000 clones, 80% seen once. Trimming took off 0 bases at V and 6 bases at J, with 15 bases between the two ends. Germline V lookup: CDR1 GTSNPN, CDR2 SVGIG (reference sequence). The length of the CDR3 is 14 residues. General study points: Blood of same and different patients, but not healthy controls, reportedly held recurring autoreactive clonotypes. Same-patient CSF and blood CD4+ T cell clonotypes included HCRT-specific and TRIB2-specific autoreactive ones. No autoreactive T cell clone sequences appeared in some memory CD4+ repertoires.

This receptor was taken from a human donor in good health. V is TRBV30 and J is TRBJ2-7; a possible D gene is TRBD2 (5 bases). Sample: memory (CD45RA-) CD4+ T cells from blood. This CDR3 reads CAWSVGRLEVEQYF. The CDR3 DNA sequence: TGTGCCTGGAGTGTCGGTAGGTTGGAGGTCGAGCAGTACTTC.